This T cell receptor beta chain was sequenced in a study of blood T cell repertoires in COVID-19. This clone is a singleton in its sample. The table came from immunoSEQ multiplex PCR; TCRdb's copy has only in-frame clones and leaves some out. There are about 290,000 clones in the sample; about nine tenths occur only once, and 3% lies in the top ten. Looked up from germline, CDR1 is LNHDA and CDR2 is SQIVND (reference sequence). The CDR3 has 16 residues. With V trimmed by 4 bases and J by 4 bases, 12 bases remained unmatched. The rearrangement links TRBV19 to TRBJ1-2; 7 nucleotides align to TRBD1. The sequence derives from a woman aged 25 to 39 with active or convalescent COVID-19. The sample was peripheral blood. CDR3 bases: TGTGCCAGTAGTACCGGGACAGCCGCGAACCTCTATGGCTACACCTTC. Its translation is CASSTGTAANLYGYTF.